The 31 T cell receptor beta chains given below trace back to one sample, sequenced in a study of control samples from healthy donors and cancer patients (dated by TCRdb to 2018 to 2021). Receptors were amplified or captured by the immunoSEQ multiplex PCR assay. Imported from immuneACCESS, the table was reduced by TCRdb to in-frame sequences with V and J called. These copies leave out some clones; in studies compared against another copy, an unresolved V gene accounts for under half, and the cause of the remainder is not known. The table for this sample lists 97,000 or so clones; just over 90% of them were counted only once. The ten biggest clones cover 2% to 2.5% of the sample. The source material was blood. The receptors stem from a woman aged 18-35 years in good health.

CDR3 in amino acids: CASSDYNKRGQETQYF. CDR3 in DNA: TGTGCCAGCAGCGATTACAACAAGCGGGGCCAAGAGACCCAGTACTTC. This chain links TRBV7-9 with TRBJ2-5, with 7 bases lining up with TRBD2. Germline trimming cut 5 bases from V and 1 base from J; bases unmatched to any gene: 10. Germline V gives CDR1 SEHNR, CDR2 FQNEAQ (reference sequence). This CDR3 has 16 residues.

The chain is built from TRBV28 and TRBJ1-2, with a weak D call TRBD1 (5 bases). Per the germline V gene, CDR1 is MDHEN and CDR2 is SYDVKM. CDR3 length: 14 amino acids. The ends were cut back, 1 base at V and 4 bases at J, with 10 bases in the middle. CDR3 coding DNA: TGTGCCAGCAGTTTATTGGCAGGGAGCTATGGCTACACCTTC. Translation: CASSLLAGSYGYTF.

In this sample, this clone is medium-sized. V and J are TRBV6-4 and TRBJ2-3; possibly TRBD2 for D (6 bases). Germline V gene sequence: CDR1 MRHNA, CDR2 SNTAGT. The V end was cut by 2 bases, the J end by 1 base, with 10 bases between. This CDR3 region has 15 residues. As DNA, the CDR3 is TGTGCCAGCAGTGACGGGGCTAGCGGCACAGATACGCAGTATTTT. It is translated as CASSDGASGTDTQYF.

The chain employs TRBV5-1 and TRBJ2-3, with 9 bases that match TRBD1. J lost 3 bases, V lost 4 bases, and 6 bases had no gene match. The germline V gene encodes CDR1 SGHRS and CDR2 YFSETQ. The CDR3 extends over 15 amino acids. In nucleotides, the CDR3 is TGCGCCAGCAGCCAACAGGGGGCCCCGACAGATACGCAGTATTTT. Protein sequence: CASSQQGAPTDTQYF.

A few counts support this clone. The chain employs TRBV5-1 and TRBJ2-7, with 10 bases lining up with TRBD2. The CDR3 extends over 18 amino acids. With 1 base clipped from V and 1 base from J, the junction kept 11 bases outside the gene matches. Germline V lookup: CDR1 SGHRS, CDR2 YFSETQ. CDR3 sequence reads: CASSLTSGGAYGSYEQYF. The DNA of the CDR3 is TGCGCCAGCAGCTTGACCAGCGGGGGGGCTTACGGGTCCTACGAGCAGTACTTC.

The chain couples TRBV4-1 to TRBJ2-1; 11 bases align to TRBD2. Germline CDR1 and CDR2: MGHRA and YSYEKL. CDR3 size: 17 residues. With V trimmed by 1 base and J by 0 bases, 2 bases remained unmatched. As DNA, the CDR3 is TGCGCCAGCAGCCAAGGTCTAGCGGGGGGCTCCTACAATGAGCAGTTCTTC. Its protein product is CASSQGLAGGSYNEQFF.

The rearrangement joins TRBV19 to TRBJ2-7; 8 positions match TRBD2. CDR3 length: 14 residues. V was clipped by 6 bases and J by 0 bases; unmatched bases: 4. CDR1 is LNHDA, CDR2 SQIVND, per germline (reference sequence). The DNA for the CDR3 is TGTGCCAGTAGCCCCGGGACTAGCTCCTACGAGCAGTACTTC. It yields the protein CASSPGTSSYEQYF.

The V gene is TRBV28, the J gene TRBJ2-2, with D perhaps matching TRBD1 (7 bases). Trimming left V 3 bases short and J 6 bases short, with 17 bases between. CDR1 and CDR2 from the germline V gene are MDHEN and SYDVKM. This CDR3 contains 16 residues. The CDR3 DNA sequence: TGTGCCAGCAGTTTGTGGAGGGGGCGAATTCCCGGGGAGCTGTTTTTT. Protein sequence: CASSLWRGRIPGELFF.

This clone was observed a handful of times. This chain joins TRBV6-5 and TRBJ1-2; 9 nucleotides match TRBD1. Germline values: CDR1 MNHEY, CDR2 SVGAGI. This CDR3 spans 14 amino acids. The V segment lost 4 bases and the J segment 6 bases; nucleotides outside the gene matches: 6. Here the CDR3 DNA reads TGTGCCAGCAGTTTGACGGGACAGGGTCATGGCTACACCTTC. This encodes CASSLTGQGHGYTF.

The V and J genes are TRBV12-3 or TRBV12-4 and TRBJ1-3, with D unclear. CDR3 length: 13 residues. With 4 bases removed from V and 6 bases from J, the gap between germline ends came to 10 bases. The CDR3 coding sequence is TGTGCCAGCAGTTCAGGAGCCTTAAACACCATATATTTT. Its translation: CASSSGALNTIYF.

DNA of the CDR3: TGTGCCAGCACCACGGGAGGGTATTCTTACAATGAGCAGTTCTTC. This gives the protein CASTTGGYSYNEQFF. The genes are TRBV3-1 (or the pseudogene TRBV3-2) and TRBJ2-1, with 8 bases aligning to TRBD2. V lost 7 bases to trimming and J lost 4 bases; unmatched junction nucleotides: 9. Germline V lookup: CDR1 LGHDT, CDR2 YNNKEL (reference sequence). The CDR3 spans 15 residues.

The DNA for the CDR3 is TGTGCCAGCAGCACAGGGGGCTACGAGCAGTACTTC. Its translation: CASSTGGYEQYF. This sequence joins TRBV11-2 and TRBJ2-7, with TRBD1 matching 8 bases. Germline V CDR1 and CDR2: SGHAT, FQNNGV. V lost 5 bases and J lost 3; bases outside the gene matches: 0. CDR3 size: 12 residues. Full variable domain (rest looked up from reference TRBV11-2 and TRBJ2-7): EAGVAQSPRYKIIEKRQSVAFWCNPISGHATLYWYQQILGQGPKLLIQFQNNGVVDDSQLPKDRFSAERLKGVDSTLKIQPAKLEDSAVYLCASSTGGYEQYFGPGTRLTVT.

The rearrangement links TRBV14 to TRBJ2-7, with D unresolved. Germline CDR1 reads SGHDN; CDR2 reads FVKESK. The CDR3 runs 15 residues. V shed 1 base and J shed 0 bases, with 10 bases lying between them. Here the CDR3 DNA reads TGTGCCAGCAGCCAAGGGGCGGCTAGCTCCTACGAGCAGTACTTC. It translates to CASSQGAASSYEQYF. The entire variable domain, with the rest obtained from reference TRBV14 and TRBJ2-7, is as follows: EAGVTQFPSHSVIEKGQTVTLRCDPISGHDNLYWYRRVMGKEIKFLLHFVKESKQDESGMPNNRFLAERTGGTYSTLKVQPAELEDSGVYFCASSQGAASSYEQYFGPGTRLTVT.

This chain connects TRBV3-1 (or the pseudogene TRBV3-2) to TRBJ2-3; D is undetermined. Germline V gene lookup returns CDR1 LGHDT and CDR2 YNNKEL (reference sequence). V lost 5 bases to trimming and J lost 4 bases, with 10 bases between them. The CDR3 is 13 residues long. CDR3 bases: TGTGCCAGCAGCGACCGTGCAGCAGATACGCAGTATTTT. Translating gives CASSDRAADTQYF.

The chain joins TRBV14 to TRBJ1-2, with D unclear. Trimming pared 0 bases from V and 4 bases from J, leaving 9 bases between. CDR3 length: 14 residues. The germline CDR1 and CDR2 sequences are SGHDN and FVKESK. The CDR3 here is CASSQEVRGYGYTF. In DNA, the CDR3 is TGTGCCAGCAGCCAAGAGGTCCGGGGCTATGGCTACACCTTC.

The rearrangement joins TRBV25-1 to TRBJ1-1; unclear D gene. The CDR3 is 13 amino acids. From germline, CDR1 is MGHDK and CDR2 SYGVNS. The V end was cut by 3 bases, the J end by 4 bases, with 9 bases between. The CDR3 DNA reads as TGTGCCAGCAGTGAGGGCTGGAGCACTGAAGCTTTCTTT. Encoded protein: CASSEGWSTEAFF.

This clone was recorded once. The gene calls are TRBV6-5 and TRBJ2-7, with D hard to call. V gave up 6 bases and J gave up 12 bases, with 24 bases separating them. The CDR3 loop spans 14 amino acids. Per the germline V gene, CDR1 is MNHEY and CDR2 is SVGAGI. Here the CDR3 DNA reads TGTGCCAGCAGGCTGACAAATCCGGGTTCCGAGTCGTACTTC. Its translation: CASRLTNPGSESYF.

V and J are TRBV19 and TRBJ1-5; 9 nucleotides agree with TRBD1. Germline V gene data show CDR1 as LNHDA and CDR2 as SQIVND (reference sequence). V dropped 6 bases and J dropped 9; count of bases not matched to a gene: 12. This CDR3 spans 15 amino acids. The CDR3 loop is CASSLRWTGDLPQHF. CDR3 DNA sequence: TGTGCCAGTAGCCTCCGATGGACAGGGGATCTGCCCCAGCATTTT.

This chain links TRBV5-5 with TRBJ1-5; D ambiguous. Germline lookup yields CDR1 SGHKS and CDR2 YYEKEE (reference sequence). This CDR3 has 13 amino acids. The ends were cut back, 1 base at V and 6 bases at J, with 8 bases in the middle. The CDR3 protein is CASSLWGIQPQHF. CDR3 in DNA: TGTGCCAGCAGCTTGTGGGGTATTCAGCCCCAGCATTTT.

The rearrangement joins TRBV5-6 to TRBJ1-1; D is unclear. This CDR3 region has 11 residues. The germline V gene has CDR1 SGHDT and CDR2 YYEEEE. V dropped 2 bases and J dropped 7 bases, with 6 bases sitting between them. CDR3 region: CASSLTGEAFF. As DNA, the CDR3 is TGTGCCAGCAGCTTAACCGGTGAAGCTTTCTTT.

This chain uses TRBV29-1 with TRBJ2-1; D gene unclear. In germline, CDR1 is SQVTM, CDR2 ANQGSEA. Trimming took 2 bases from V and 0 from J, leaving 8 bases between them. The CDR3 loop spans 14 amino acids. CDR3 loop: CSVELPSSYNEQFF. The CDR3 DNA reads TGCAGCGTTGAACTCCCAAGCTCCTACAATGAGCAGTTCTTC.

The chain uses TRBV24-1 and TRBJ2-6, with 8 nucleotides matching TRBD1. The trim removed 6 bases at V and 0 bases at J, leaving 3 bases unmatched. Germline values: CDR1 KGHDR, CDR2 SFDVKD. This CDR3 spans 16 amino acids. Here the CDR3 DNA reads TGTGCCACCAGTCAGGGGGCCGTCTCTGGGGCCAACGTCCTGACTTTC. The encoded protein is CATSQGAVSGANVLTF.

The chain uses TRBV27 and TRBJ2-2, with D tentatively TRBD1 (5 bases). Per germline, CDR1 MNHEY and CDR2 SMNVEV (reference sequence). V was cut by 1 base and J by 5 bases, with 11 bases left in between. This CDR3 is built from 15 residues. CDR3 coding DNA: TGTGCCAGCAGTTTATATCAGGGTTGGACCGGGGAGCTGTTTTTT. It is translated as CASSLYQGWTGELFF.

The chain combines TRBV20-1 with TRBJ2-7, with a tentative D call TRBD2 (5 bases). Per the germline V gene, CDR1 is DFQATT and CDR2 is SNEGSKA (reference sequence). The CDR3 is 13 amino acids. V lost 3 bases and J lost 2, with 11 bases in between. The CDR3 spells CSASRGGPYEQYF. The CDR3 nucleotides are TGCAGTGCTAGTCGCGGAGGACCCTACGAGCAGTACTTC.

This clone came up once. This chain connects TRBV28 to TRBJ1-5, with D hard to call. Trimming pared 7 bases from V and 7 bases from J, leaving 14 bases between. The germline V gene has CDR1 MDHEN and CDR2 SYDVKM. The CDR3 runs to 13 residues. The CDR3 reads CASMNTGVQPQHF. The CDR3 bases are TGTGCCAGCATGAATACCGGGGTCCAGCCCCAGCATTTT.

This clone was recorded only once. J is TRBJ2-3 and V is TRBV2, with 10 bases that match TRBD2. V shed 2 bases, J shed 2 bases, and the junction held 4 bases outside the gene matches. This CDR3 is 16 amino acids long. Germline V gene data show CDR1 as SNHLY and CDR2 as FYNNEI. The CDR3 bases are TGTGCCAGCAGTGAACGGCTAGCGGGGGTCACAGATACGCAGTATTTT. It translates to CASSERLAGVTDTQYF.

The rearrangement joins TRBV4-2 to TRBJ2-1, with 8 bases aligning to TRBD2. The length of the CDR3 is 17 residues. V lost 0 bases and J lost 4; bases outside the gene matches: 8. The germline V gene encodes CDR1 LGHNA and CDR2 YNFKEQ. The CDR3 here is CASSQDPPGLGYNEQFF. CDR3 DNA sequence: TGTGCCAGCAGCCAAGATCCTCCGGGACTAGGGTACAATGAGCAGTTCTTC.

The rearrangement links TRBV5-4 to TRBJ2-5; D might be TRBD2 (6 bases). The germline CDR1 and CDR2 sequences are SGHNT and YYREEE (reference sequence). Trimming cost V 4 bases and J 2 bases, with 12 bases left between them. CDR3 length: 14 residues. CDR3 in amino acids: CASSTTGRQETQYF. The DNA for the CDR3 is TGTGCCAGCAGCACGACCGGGAGACAAGAGACCCAGTACTTC.

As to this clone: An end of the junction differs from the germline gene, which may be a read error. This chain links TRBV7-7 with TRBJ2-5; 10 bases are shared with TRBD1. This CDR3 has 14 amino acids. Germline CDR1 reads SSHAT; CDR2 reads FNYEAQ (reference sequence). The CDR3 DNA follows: TGTGCTAGCAGCGACAGGGGGCATGGGGAGACCCAGTACTTC. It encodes CASSDRGHGETQYF.

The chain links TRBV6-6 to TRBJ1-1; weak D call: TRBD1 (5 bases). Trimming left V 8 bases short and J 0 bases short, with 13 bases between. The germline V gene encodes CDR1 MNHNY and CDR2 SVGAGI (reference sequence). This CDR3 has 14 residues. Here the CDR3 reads CASGITGLNTEAFF. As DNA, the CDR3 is TGTGCCAGCGGTATTACAGGCTTGAACACTGAAGCTTTCTTT.

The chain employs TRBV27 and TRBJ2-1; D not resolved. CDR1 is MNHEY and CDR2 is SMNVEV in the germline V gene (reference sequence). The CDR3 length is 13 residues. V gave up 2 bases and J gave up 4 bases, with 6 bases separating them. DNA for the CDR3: TGTGCCAGCAGTTTACTCGGATACAATGAGCAGTTCTTC. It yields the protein CASSLLGYNEQFF.